This TCR beta chain was retrieved from a study of CD8+ T cells in alopecia areata. On the study more broadly: In an open-label trial, patients got 5 to 10 mg tofacitinib twice daily.

The treatment was: oral pan-JAK inhibitor, 5-10 mg twice daily. This clone was observed a few times. Its antigen is unidentified. The same CDR3 also results from other DNA sequences found in this sample. Overall study results and limits: In patients, TCRs were shared less clearly than in mice, and HLA may possibly be involved. Scalp clonality, along with expanded CD8+ clones among the top 100, was significantly decreased by tofacitinib. Sequencing of scalp tissue also captures the resident alphabeta T cells of normal skin.

Extraction of RNA preceded its reverse transcription into cDNA, which served as the sequencing template. Sequenced by immunoSEQ multiplex PCR; TCRdb stores in-frame clones only, minus some. The sample lists some 100,000 clones; roughly 63% were seen once. Germline-derived CDR1 and CDR2 are SQVTM and ANQGSEA. V shed 6 bases and J shed 1 base, with 7 bases lying between them. The CDR3 sequence is 11 residues long. This receptor was identified in a human donor with alopecia areata. The gene calls are TRBV29-1 and TRBJ2-7; D gene uncertain. The sequenced sample was CD8+ T cells sorted from blood, obtained at week 4, from a patient treated with tofacitinib. The DNA of the CDR3 is TGCAGCGTACGAGATTCCTACGAGCAGTACTTC. Residues: CSVRDSYEQYF.